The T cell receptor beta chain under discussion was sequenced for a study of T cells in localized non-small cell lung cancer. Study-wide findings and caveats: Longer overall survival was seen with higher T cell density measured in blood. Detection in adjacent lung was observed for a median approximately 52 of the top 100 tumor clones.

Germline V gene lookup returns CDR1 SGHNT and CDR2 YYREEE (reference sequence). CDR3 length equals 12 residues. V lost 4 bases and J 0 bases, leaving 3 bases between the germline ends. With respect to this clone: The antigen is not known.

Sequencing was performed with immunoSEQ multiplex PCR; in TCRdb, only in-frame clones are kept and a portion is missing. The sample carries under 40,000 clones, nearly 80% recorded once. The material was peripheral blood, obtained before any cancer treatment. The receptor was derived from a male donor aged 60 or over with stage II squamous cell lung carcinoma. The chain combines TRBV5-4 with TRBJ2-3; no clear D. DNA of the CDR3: TGTGCCAGCAGCACTAGCACAGATACGCAGTATTTT. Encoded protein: CASSTSTDTQYF.